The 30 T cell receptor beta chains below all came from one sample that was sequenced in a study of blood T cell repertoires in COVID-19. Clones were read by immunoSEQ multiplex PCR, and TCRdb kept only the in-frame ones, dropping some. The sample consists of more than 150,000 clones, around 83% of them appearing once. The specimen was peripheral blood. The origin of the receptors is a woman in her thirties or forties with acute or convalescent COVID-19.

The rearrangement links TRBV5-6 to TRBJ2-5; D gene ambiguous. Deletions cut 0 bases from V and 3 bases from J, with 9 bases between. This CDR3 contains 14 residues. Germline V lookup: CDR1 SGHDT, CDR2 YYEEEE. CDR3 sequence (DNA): TGTGCCAGCAGCTTGGCCGACATGGAAGAGACCCAGTACTTC. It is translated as CASSLADMEETQYF.

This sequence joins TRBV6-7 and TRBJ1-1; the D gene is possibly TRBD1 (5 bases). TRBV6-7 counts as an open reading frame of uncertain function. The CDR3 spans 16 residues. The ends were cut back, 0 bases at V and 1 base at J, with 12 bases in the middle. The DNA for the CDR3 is TGTGCCAGCAGTTACTCCTGGGACTCATCGAACACTGAAGCTTTCTTT. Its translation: CASSYSWDSSNTEAFF.

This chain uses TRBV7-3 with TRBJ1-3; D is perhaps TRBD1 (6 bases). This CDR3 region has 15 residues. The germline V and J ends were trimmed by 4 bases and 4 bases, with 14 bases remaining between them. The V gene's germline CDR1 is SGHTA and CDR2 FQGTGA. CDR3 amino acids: CASSSSGQQGNTIYF. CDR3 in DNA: TGTGCCAGCAGCTCCTCCGGACAGCAAGGAAACACCATATATTTT. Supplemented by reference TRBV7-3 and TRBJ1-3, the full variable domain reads GAGVSQTPSNKVTEKGKYVELRCDPISGHTALYWYRQSLGQGPEFLIYFQGTGAADDSGLPNDRFFAVRPEGSVSTLKIQRTERGDSAVYLCASSSSGQQGNTIYFGEGSWLTVV.

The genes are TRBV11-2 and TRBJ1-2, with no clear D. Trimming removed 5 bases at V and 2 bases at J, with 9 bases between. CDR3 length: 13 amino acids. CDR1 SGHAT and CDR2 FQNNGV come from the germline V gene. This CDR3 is CASSLPRNYGYTF. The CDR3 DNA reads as TGTGCCAGCAGCCTTCCCAGAAACTATGGCTACACCTTC.

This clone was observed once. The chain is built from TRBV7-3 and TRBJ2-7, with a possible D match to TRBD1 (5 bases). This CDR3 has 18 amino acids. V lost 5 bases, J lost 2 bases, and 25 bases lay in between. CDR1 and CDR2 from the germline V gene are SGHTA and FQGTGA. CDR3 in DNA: TGTGCCAGCAGCACCCTTAACGTTGGGGCAGGGTATACCTACGAGCAGTACTTC. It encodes CASSTLNVGAGYTYEQYF. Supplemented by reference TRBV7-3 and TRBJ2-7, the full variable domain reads GAGVSQTPSNKVTEKGKYVELRCDPISGHTALYWYRQSLGQGPEFLIYFQGTGAADDSGLPNDRFFAVRPEGSVSTLKIQRTERGDSAVYLCASSTLNVGAGYTYEQYFGPGTRLTVT.

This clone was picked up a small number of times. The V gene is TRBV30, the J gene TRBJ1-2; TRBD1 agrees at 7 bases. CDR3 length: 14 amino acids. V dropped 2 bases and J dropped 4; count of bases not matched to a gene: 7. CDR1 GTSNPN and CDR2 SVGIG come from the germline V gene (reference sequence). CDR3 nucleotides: TGTGCCTGGAGTACACCGGGACAGCTCTATGGCTACACCTTC. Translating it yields CAWSTPGQLYGYTF.

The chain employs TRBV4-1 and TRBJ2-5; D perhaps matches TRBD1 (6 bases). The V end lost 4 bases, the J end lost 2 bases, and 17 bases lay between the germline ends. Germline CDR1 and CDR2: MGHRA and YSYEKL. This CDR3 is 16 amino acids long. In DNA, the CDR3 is TGCGCCAGCAGCCGGTACGGGACCAGGGGTCAAGAGACCCAGTACTTC. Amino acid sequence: CASSRYGTRGQETQYF.

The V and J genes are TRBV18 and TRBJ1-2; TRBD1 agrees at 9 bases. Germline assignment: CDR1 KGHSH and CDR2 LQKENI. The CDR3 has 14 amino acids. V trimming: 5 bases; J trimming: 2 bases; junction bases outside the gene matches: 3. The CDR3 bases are TGTGCCAGCTCATCAGGACAGGGGAACTATGGCTACACCTTC. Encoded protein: CASSSGQGNYGYTF. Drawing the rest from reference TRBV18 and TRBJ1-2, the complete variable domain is NAGVMQNPRHLVRRRGQEARLRCSPMKGHSHVYWYRQLPEEGLKFMVYLQKENIIDESGMPKERFSAEFPKEGPSILRIQQVVRGDSAAYFCASSSGQGNYGYTFGSGTRLTVV.

CDR3 loop: CASSYFEGASPLHF. DNA for the CDR3: TGTGCCAGCAGTTACTTTGAAGGGGCGTCACCCCTCCACTTT. The V and J genes are TRBV6-5 and TRBJ1-6, with D maybe TRBD1 (5 bases). Germline V gives CDR1 MNHEY, CDR2 SVGAGI. V was shortened by 1 base and J by 10 bases, with 11 bases between the two germline ends. The CDR3 covers 14 residues.

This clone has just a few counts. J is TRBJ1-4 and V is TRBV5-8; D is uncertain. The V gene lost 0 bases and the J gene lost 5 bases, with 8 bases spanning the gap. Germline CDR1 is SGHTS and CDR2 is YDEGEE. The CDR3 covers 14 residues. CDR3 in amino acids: CASSLEWSNEKLFF. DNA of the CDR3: TGTGCCAGCAGCTTGGAGTGGAGCAATGAAAAACTGTTTTTT.

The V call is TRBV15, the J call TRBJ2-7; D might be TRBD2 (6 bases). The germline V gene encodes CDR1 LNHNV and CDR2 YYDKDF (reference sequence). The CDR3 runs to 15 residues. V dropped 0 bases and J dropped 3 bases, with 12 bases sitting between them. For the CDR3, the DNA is TGTGCCACCAGCAGAGATCGGGGTAGCGGCTACGAGCAGTACTTC. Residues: CATSRDRGSGYEQYF.

CDR3 coding DNA: TGTGCCAGCCACGGTCGGGCGGAGGGACATCAGCCCCAGCATTTT. Its protein product is CASHGRAEGHQPQHF. The rearrangement joins TRBV28 to TRBJ1-5, with D perhaps TRBD1 (5 bases). V shed 8 bases and J shed 5 bases, with 19 bases lying between them. CDR1 and CDR2 from the germline V gene are MDHEN and SYDVKM. The CDR3 length is 15 residues.

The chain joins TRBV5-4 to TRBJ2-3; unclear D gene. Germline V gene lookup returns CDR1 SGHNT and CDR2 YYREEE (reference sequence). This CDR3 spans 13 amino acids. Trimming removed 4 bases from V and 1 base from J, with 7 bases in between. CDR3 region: CASSPHGTDTQYF. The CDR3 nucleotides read TGTGCCAGCAGCCCACACGGCACAGATACGCAGTATTTT.

The CDR3 reads CASSLDFGRGNEQFF. DNA of the CDR3: TGTGCCAGCAGCTTGGACTTCGGCAGGGGGAATGAGCAGTTCTTC. The chain joins TRBV5-8 to TRBJ2-1, with 7 nucleotides matching TRBD1. The CDR3 loop spans 15 amino acids. Germline CDR1 reads SGHTS; CDR2 reads YDEGEE. The V segment lost 0 bases and the J segment 7 bases; nucleotides outside the gene matches: 7.

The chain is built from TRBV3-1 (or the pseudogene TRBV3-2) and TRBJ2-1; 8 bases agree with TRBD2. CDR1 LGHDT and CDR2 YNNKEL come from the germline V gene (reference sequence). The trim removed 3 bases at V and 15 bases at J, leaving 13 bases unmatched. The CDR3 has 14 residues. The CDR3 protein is CASSHPDASGSRFF. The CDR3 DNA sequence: TGTGCCAGCAGCCACCCGGATGCTAGCGGGTCAAGGTTCTTC.

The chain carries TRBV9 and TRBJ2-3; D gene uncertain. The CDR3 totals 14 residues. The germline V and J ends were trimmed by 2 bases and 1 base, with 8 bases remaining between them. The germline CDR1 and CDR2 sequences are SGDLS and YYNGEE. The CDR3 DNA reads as TGTGCCAGCAGCGTTAGAGGTCGCACAGATACGCAGTATTTT. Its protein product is CASSVRGRTDTQYF.

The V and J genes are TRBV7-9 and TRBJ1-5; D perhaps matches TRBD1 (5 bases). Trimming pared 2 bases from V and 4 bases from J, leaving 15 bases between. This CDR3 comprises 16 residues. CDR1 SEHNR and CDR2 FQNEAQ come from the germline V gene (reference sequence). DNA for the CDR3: TGTGCCAGCAGCTTATTCGGGATGGGGGGGAATCAGCCCCAGCATTTT. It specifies CASSLFGMGGNQPQHF.

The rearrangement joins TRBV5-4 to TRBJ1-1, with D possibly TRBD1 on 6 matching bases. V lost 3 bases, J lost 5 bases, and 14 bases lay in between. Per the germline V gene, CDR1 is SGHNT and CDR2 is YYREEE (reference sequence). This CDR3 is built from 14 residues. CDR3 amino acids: CASSWGGGGTEAFF. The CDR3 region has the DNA TGTGCCAGCAGCTGGGGGGGCGGCGGAACTGAAGCTTTCTTT.

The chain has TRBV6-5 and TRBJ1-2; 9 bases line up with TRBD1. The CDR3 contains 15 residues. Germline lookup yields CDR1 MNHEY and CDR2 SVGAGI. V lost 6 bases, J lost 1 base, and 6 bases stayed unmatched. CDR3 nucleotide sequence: TGTGCCAGCAGACACCGGACAGGGGTTAACTATGGCTACACCTTC. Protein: CASRHRTGVNYGYTF.

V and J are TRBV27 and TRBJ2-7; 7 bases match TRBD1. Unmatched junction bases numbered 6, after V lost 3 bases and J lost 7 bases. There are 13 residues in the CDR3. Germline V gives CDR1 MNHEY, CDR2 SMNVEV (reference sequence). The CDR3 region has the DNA TGTGCCAGCAGTTTCGAGGGGGCGGGTGAGCAGTACTTC. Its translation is CASSFEGAGEQYF.

The CDR3 DNA is TGTGCCAGTAGATCCGCAGGGGGCACTGGAAACACCATATATTTT. This codes for CASRSAGGTGNTIYF. The chain recombines TRBV19 with TRBJ1-3; 8 bases line up with TRBD1. Germline CDR1 and CDR2: LNHDA and SQIVND (reference sequence). With V trimmed by 6 bases and J by 2 bases, 6 bases remained unmatched. The length of the CDR3 is 15 residues. The variable domain in full, completed from reference TRBV19 and TRBJ1-3, reads DGGITQSPKYLFRKEGQNVTLSCEQNLNHDAMYWYRQDPGQGLRLIYYSQIVNDFQKGDIAEGYSVSREKKESFPLTVTSAQKNPTAFYLCASRSAGGTGNTIYFGEGSWLTVV.

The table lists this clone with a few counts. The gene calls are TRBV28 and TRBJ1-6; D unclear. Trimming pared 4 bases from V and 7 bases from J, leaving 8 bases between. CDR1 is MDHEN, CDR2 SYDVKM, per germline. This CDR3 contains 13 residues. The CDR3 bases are TGTGCCAGCAGTTCCGTAAAAAATTCACCCCTCCACTTT. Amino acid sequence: CASSSVKNSPLHF.

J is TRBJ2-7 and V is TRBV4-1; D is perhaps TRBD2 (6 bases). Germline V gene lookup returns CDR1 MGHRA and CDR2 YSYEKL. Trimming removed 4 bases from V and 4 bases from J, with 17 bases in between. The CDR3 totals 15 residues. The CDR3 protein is CASSLLGLTTYEQYF. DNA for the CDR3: TGCGCCAGCAGCCTCCTGGGACTCACCACGTACGAGCAGTACTTC.

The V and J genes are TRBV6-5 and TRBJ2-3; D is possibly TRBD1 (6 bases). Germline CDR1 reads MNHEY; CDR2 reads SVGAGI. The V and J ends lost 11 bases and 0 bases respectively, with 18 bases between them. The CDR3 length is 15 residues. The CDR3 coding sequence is TGTGCCGACGCCGGGACACCATTTAGCACAGATACGCAGTATTTT. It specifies CADAGTPFSTDTQYF.

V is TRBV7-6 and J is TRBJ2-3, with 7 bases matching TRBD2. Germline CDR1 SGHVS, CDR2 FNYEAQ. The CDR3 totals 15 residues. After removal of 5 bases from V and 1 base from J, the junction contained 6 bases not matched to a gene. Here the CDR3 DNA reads TGTGCCAGCAGCCCGCGGACTAGTGGCACAGATACGCAGTATTTT. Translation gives CASSPRTSGTDTQYF. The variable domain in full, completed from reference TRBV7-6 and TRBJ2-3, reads GAGVSQSPRYKVTKRGQDVALRCDPISGHVSLYWYRQALGQGPEFLTYFNYEAQQDKSGLPNDRFSAERPEGSISTLTIQRTEQRDSAMYRCASSPRTSGTDTQYFGPGTRLTVL.

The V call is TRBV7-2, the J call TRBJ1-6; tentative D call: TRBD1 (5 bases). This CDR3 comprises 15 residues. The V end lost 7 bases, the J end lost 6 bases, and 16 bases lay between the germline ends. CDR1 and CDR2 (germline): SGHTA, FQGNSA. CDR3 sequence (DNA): TGTGCCAGCATGAGAGGAGGGGTCCTTAATTCACCCCTCCACTTT. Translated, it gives CASMRGGVLNSPLHF.

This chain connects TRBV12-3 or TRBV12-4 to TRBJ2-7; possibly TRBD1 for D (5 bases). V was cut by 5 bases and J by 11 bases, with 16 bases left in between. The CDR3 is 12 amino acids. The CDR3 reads CASSPGTGAEYF. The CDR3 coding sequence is TGTGCCAGCAGTCCCGGAACTGGGGCGGAGTACTTC.

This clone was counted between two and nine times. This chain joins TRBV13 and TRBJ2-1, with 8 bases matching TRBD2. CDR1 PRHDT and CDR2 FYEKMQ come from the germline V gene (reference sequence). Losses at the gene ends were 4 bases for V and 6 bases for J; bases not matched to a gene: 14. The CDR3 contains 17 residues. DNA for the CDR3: TGTGCCAGCAGCTCCCTCCATAGCGGGAACGGGGCCAATGAGCAGTTCTTC. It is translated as CASSSLHSGNGANEQFF.

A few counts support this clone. CDR3 residues: CASTPTSVAQYF. In DNA form, the CDR3 reads TGTGCCAGCACCCCGACTAGCGTGGCCCAGTACTTC. This chain links TRBV6-6 with TRBJ2-5; 8 bases map to TRBD2. With 7 bases clipped from V and 9 bases from J, the junction kept 7 bases outside the gene matches. The V gene's germline CDR1 is MNHNY and CDR2 SVGAGI (reference sequence). This CDR3 spans 12 amino acids.

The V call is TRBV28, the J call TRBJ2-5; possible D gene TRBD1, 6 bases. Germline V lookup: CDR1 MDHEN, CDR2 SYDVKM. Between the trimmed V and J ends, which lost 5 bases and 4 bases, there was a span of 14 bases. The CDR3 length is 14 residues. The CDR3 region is CASSRDTPRETQYF. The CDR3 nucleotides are TGTGCCAGCAGTAGGGACACCCCACGAGAGACCCAGTACTTC. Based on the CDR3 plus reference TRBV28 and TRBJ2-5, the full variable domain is DVKVTQSSRYLVKRTGEKVFLECVQDMDHENMFWYRQDPGLGLRLIYFSYDVKMKEKGDIPEGYSVSREKKERFSLILESASTNQTSMYLCASSRDTPRETQYFGPGTRLLVL.